The 23 T cell receptor beta chains in this list originate from one sample, sequenced in a study of control samples from healthy donors and cancer patients (dated by TCRdb to 2020 to 2021). The library was built by means of the immunoSEQ multiplex PCR assay. The clones in this table, taken by TCRdb from immuneACCESS, are in-frame only. Not every clone is retained; where verified, under half of the shortfall comes from an unresolved V gene, and the cause of the rest is unknown. The sample yields about 55,000 clones; roughly 90% were counted once. The ten largest clones represent approximately 3.8% of the sample. What was sequenced was blood. These receptors were obtained from a man aged 45-65 years in good health.

The chain combines TRBV24-1 with TRBJ2-3, with D possibly being TRBD1 (5 bases). This CDR3 is 16 amino acids long. Germline-derived CDR1 and CDR2 are KGHDR and SFDVKD. V was pared by 3 bases and J by 2 bases, with 14 bases between. CDR3 loop: CATSDLDGQNTDTQYF. The CDR3 nucleotides are TGTGCCACCAGTGATCTCGATGGACAAAACACAGATACGCAGTATTTT.

The V call is TRBV6-5, the J call TRBJ1-2; D uncertain. The germline V gene has CDR1 MNHEY and CDR2 SVGAGI. Trimming stripped 4 bases from V and 4 bases from J, with 10 bases between. The CDR3 totals 13 residues. This CDR3 is CASSWEGLYGYTF. The CDR3 DNA is TGTGCCAGCAGTTGGGAGGGCCTCTATGGCTACACCTTC.

V gene TRBV7-9 combines with J gene TRBJ1-5; 9 bases agree with TRBD1. The germline V gene encodes CDR1 SEHNR and CDR2 FQNEAQ (reference sequence). The CDR3 is 15 residues long. V lost 4 bases and J lost 3; bases outside the gene matches: 4. CDR3 loop: CASSSGQGYNQPQHF. The CDR3 coding sequence is TGTGCCAGCAGCTCAGGACAGGGGTACAATCAGCCCCAGCATTTT.

The V and J genes are TRBV6-6 and TRBJ2-1; 7 positions agree with TRBD2. V lost 5 bases to trimming and J lost 7 bases; unmatched junction nucleotides: 11. The CDR3 sequence is 15 residues long. Germline V gene lookup returns CDR1 MNHNY and CDR2 SVGAGI (reference sequence). CDR3 sequence: CASSTSDSQGNEQFF. The CDR3 DNA sequence: TGTGCCAGCAGTACTAGCGACTCCCAAGGGAATGAGCAGTTCTTC.

Only a few counts were recorded for this clone. The chain is built from TRBV29-1 and TRBJ2-7, with D tentatively TRBD1 (5 bases). CDR1 and CDR2 (germline): SQVTM, ANQGSEA. Between the trimmed V and J ends, which lost 5 bases and 0 bases, there was a span of 14 bases. CDR3 length equals 14 residues. The CDR3 is CSVFDSSSSYEQYF. CDR3 in DNA: TGCAGCGTTTTTGACAGTTCGAGCTCCTACGAGCAGTACTTC.

This chain uses TRBV27 with TRBJ2-2, with D hard to call. The CDR3 loop spans 17 amino acids. Germline V gene data show CDR1 as MNHEY and CDR2 as SMNVEV (reference sequence). Trimming left V 4 bases short and J 2 bases short, with 17 bases between. This CDR3 is CASSSSLEGANTGELFF. CDR3 coding DNA: TGTGCCAGCAGTTCCTCCCTGGAAGGAGCAAACACCGGGGAGCTGTTTTTT.

The V gene is TRBV11-2, the J gene TRBJ2-3; 8 bases are a match to TRBD2. The CDR3 spans 17 residues. With 0 bases clipped from V and 7 bases from J, the junction kept 12 bases outside the gene matches. Per the germline V gene, CDR1 is SGHAT and CDR2 is FQNNGV. CDR3 residues: CASSLDPSGGPSNTQYF. The CDR3 DNA follows: TGTGCCAGCAGCTTAGATCCGTCGGGAGGGCCCTCGAATACGCAGTATTTT. The entire variable domain, with the rest obtained from reference TRBV11-2 and TRBJ2-3, is as follows: EAGVAQSPRYKIIEKRQSVAFWCNPISGHATLYWYQQILGQGPKLLIQFQNNGVVDDSQLPKDRFSAERLKGVDSTLKIQPAKLEDSAVYLCASSLDPSGGPSNTQYFGPGTRLTVL.

The rearrangement joins TRBV29-1 to TRBJ2-7, with TRBD1 as a possible D gene (6 bases). V was cut by 4 bases and J by 4 bases, with 14 bases left in between. The CDR3 loop spans 13 amino acids. CDR1 and CDR2 (germline): SQVTM, ANQGSEA. This chain's CDR3 is CSVVGGSWYEQYF. The CDR3 DNA reads as TGCAGCGTTGTAGGGGGATCGTGGTACGAGCAGTACTTC.

The rearrangement uses TRBV19 and TRBJ2-2; D is unresolved. V shed 3 bases and J shed 4 bases, with 12 bases lying between them. CDR1 and CDR2 from the germline V gene are LNHDA and SQIVND (reference sequence). The CDR3 covers 15 residues. The CDR3, as DNA: TGTGCCAGTAGTATCGGGTCGGCTGGCACCGGGGAGCTGTTTTTT. Amino acid sequence: CASSIGSAGTGELFF. Drawing the rest from reference TRBV19 and TRBJ2-2, the complete variable domain is DGGITQSPKYLFRKEGQNVTLSCEQNLNHDAMYWYRQDPGQGLRLIYYSQIVNDFQKGDIAEGYSVSREKKESFPLTVTSAQKNPTAFYLCASSIGSAGTGELFFGEGSRLTVL.

The rearrangement links TRBV6-2 or TRBV6-3 to TRBJ2-1, with TRBD2 matching over 13 bases. From germline, CDR1 is MNHEY and CDR2 SVGEGT. The CDR3 is 18 residues long. Trimming removed 5 bases from V and 7 bases from J; junction bases left unmatched: 14. CDR3 bases: TGTGCCAGCAGTACCTTCCCAACTACTAGCGGGAGGGAGAATGAGCAGTTCTTC. Its protein is CASSTFPTTSGRENEQFF.

The rearrangement links TRBV27 to TRBJ1-5, with D perhaps TRBD1 (6 bases). Germline loops: CDR1 MNHEY, CDR2 SMNVEV (reference sequence). V was trimmed by 0 bases and J by 3 bases, leaving 12 bases between them. The CDR3 covers 16 residues. The CDR3 is CASSLSGGHVNQPQHF. DNA of the CDR3: TGTGCCAGCAGTTTATCGGGGGGGCACGTCAATCAGCCCCAGCATTTT.

The chain combines TRBV7-9 with TRBJ2-1, with D perhaps matching TRBD1 (6 bases). Between the trimmed V and J ends, which lost 1 base and 6 bases, there was a span of 13 bases. The germline V gene encodes CDR1 SEHNR and CDR2 FQNEAQ (reference sequence). This CDR3 region has 15 residues. The CDR3 spells CASSLGLQGTNEQFF. CDR3 DNA: TGTGCCAGCAGCTTAGGGTTACAGGGTACCAATGAGCAGTTCTTC.

This clone was seen a few times. V and J are TRBV7-2 and TRBJ2-7; 10 bases fit TRBD1. Trimming cost V 5 bases and J 4 bases; bases outside gene matches: 5. CDR1 and CDR2 (germline): SGHTA, FQGNSA. This CDR3 is built from 14 residues. In DNA form, the CDR3 reads TGTGCCAGCAGCCCCCGGGACAGGGGTTACGAGCAGTACTTC. This codes for CASSPRDRGYEQYF.

This rearrangement joins TRBV21-1 to TRBJ1-5; no DNA check was done on the table's D call, TRBD1. TRBV21-1 represents a pseudogene. The CDR3 contains 17 residues. The CDR3 nucleotides read TGTGCCAGCAGCCTGTGGGGCCCCCCAACAAGCGATCAGCCCCAGCATTTT. Amino acid sequence: CASSLWGPPTSDQPQHF.

This sequence joins TRBV5-1 and TRBJ2-1; the D gene is possibly TRBD2 (6 bases). The CDR3 has 14 residues. Trimming removed 0 bases from V and 7 bases from J, with 11 bases in between. The germline V gene has CDR1 SGHRS and CDR2 YFSETQ. CDR3 sequence (DNA): TGCGCCAGCAGCTTGGCCGGAGGGAAGAATGAGCAGTTCTTC. Its translation is CASSLAGGKNEQFF.

CDR3 bases: TGTGCCAGCAGCTTACAGGGGGCGATAGATACGCAGTATTTT. Translation gives CASSLQGAIDTQYF. The chain is built from TRBV7-3 and TRBJ2-3; 8 bases agree with TRBD1. J lost 5 bases, V lost 2 bases, and 3 bases had no gene match. From germline, CDR1 is SGHTA and CDR2 FQGTGA. This CDR3 contains 14 residues.

To note about this clone: At the DNA level, this CDR3 is encoded by other sequences in the same sample as well. The V gene is TRBV9, the J gene TRBJ2-3; TRBD2 matches at 12 bases. This CDR3 is 15 amino acids long. Germline V gene sequence: CDR1 SGDLS, CDR2 YYNGEE. Trimming took 6 bases from V and 6 from J; bases not matched to a gene: 8. DNA of the CDR3: TGTGCCAGCAACCCTAGCGGGGGGGGGCGGGATACGCAGTATTTT. Protein sequence: CASNPSGGGRDTQYF.

V gene TRBV28 combines with J gene TRBJ1-5; 8 bases map to TRBD1. This CDR3 comprises 16 residues. Trimming removed 6 bases from V and 0 bases from J; junction bases left unmatched: 7. From germline, CDR1 is MDHEN and CDR2 SYDVKM. CDR3 sequence reads: CASSPGTGGSNQPQHF. In DNA form, the CDR3 reads TGTGCCAGCAGCCCGGGCACAGGGGGTAGCAATCAGCCCCAGCATTTT.

The table lists this clone with a count of one. The gene calls are TRBV30 and TRBJ1-1, with a possible D match to TRBD1 (6 bases). Between the trimmed V and J ends, which lost 5 bases and 4 bases, there was a span of 11 bases. The germline V gene has CDR1 GTSNPN and CDR2 SVGIG (reference sequence). The CDR3 runs 12 residues. The CDR3 DNA sequence: TGTGCCTGGGACGGAGGGGGCACTGAAGCTTTCTTT. This gives the protein CAWDGGGTEAFF.

The genes are TRBV28 and TRBJ1-6; D uncertain. The germline V gene encodes CDR1 MDHEN and CDR2 SYDVKM. The CDR3 extends over 14 amino acids. The V end lost 3 bases, the J end lost 5 bases, and 8 bases lay between the germline ends. The CDR3 coding sequence is TGTGCCAGCAGTTTCGGGTCAGATAATTCACCCCTCCACTTT. Amino acids: CASSFGSDNSPLHF. Variable domain in full (rest from reference TRBV28 and TRBJ1-6): DVKVTQSSRYLVKRTGEKVFLECVQDMDHENMFWYRQDPGLGLRLIYFSYDVKMKEKGDIPEGYSVSREKKERFSLILESASTNQTSMYLCASSFGSDNSPLHFGNGTRLTVT.

Concerning this clone: Other DNA sequences in the same sample also yield this CDR3. This chain links TRBV2 with TRBJ1-5, with 9 bases identical to TRBD1. The CDR3 consists of 14 residues. The V and J ends lost 4 bases and 2 bases, in that order; junction bases with no gene match: 0. CDR1 is SNHLY and CDR2 is FYNNEI in the germline V gene. The CDR3 DNA sequence: TGTGCCAGCAGTGGGACAGGGGGCAATCAGCCCCAGCATTTT. This codes for CASSGTGGNQPQHF.

A single count supports this clone. This chain joins TRBV28 and TRBJ2-7; TRBD1 matches at 10 bases. After removal of 6 bases from V and 5 bases from J, the junction contained 4 bases not matched to a gene. This CDR3 spans 13 amino acids. Germline V lookup: CDR1 MDHEN, CDR2 SYDVKM. The CDR3 coding sequence is TGTGCCAGCAGGGGACAGGGGAGCGACGAGCAGTACTTC. It is translated as CASRGQGSDEQYF.

This chain joins TRBV6-5 and TRBJ1-4; a weak D match, TRBD1 (5 bases). The germline CDR1 and CDR2 sequences are MNHEY and SVGAGI. V gave up 3 bases and J gave up 8 bases, with 10 bases separating them. The CDR3 has 13 amino acids. The CDR3, as DNA: TGTGCCAGCAGTTATACAGGAATGGAAAAACTGTTTTTT. Amino acids: CASSYTGMEKLFF.